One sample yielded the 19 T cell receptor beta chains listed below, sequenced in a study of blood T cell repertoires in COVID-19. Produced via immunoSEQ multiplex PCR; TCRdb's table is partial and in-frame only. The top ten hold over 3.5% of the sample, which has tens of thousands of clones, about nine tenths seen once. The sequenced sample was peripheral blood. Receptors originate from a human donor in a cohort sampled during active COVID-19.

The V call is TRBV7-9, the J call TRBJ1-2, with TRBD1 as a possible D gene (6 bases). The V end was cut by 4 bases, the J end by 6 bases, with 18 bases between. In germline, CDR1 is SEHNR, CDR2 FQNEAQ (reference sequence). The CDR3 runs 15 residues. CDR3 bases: TGTGCCAGCAGCTCCGCAGGGGCCATAAATAATGGCTACACCTTC. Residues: CASSSAGAINNGYTF.

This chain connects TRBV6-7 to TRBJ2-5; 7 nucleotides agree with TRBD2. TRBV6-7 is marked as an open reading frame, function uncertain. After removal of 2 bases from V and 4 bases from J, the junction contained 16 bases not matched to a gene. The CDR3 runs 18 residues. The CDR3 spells CASSYPRGGRVCVETQYF. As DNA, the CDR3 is TGTGCCAGCAGTTACCCGCGTGGAGGGAGGGTTTGTGTAGAGACCCAGTACTTC.

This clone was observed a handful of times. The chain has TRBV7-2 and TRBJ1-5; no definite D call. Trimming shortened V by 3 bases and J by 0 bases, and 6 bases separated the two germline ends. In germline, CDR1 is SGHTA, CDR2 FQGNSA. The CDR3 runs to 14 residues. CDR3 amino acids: CASSFYGSNQPQHF. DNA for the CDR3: TGTGCCAGCAGCTTTTACGGTAGCAATCAGCCCCAGCATTTT.

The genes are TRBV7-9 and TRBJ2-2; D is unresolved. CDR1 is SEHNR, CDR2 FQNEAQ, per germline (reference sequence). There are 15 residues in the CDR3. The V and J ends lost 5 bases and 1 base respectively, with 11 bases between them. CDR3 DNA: TGTGCCAGCAGCCAGCACAGAGAGAACACCGGGGAGCTGTTTTTT. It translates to CASSQHRENTGELFF. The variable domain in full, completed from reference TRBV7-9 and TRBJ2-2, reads DTGVSQNPRHKITKRGQNVTFRCDPISEHNRLYWYRQTLGQGPEFLTYFQNEAQLEKSRLLSDRFSAERPKGSFSTLEIQRTEQGDSAMYLCASSQHRENTGELFFGEGSRLTVL.

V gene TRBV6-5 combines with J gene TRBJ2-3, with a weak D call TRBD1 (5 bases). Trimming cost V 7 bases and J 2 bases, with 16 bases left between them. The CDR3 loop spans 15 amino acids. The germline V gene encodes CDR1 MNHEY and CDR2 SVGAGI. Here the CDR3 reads CASTGFRVFTDTQYF. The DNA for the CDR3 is TGTGCCAGCACGGGCTTCAGGGTGTTCACAGATACGCAGTATTTT.

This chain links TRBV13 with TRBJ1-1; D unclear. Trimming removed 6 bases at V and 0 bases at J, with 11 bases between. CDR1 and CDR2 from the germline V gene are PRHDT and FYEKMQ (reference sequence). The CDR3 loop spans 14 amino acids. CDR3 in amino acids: CASRIGLMNTEAFF. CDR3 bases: TGTGCCAGCAGGATAGGACTCATGAACACTGAAGCTTTCTTT.

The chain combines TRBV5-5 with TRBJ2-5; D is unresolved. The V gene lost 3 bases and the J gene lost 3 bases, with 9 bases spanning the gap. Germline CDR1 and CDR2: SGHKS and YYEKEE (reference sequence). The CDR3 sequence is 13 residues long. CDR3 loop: CASSSPSEETQYF. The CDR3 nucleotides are TGTGCCAGCAGCTCCCCTAGTGAAGAGACCCAGTACTTC.

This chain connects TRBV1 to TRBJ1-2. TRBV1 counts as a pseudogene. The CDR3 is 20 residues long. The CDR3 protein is CTSSQDEMLGRRTTNYGYTF. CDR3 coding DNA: TGCACCAGCAGCCAAGATGAAATGTTAGGCAGGAGGACTACTAACTATGGCTACACCTTC.

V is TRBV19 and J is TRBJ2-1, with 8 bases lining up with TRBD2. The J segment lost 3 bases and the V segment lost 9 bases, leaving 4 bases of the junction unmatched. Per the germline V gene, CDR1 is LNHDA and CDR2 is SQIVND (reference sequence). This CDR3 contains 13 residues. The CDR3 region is CASRLALYNEQFF. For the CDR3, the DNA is TGTGCCAGCCGACTAGCGCTCTACAATGAGCAGTTCTTC.

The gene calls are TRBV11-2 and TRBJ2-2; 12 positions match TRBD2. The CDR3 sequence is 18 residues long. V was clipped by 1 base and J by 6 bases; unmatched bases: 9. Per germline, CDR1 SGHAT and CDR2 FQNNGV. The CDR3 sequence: CASSLARLAGGLAGELFF. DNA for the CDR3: TGTGCCAGCAGCTTAGCCCGGCTAGCGGGGGGGCTCGCCGGGGAGCTGTTTTTT.

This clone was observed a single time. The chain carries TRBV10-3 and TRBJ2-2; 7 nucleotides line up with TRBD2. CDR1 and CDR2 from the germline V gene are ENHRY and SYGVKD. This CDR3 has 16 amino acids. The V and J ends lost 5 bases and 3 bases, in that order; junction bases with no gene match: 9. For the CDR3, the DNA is TGTGCCATCAGTCCCCTGGGCGGGGGAGACACCGGGGAGCTGTTTTTT. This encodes CAISPLGGGDTGELFF.

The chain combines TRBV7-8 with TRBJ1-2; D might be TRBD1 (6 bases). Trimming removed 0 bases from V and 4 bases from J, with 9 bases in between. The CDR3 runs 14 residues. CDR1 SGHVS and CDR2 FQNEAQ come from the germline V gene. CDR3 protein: CASSLATGRYGYTF. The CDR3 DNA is TGTGCCAGCAGCTTAGCAACAGGGCGCTATGGCTACACCTTC. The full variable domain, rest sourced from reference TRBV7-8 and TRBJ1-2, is GAGVSQSPRYKVAKRGQDVALRCDPISGHVSLFWYQQALGQGPEFLTYFQNEAQLDKSGLPSDRFFAERPEGSVSTLKIQRTQQEDSAVYLCASSLATGRYGYTFGSGTRLTVV.

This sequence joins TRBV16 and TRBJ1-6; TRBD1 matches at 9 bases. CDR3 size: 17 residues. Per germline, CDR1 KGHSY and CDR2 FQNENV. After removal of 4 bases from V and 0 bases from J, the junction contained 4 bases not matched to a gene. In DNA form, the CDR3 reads TGTGCCAGCAGCCCCTCGACAGGGGGCTCCTATAATTCACCCCTCCACTTT. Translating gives CASSPSTGGSYNSPLHF.

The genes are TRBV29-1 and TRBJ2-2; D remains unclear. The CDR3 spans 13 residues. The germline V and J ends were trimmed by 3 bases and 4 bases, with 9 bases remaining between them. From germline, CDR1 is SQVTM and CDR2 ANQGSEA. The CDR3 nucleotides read TGCAGCGTTGATGAGTCGGGCACCGGGGAGCTGTTTTTT. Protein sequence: CSVDESGTGELFF.

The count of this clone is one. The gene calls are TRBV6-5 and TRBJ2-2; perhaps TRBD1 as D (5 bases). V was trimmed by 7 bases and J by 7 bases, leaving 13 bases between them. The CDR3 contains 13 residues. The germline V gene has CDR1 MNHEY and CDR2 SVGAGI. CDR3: CASNRQWSGELFF. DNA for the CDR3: TGTGCCAGCAACCGACAGTGGAGCGGGGAGCTGTTTTTT.

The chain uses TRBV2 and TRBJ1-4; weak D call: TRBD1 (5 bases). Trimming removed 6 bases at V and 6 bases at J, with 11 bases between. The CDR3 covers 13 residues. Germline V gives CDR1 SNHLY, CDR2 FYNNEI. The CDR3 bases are TGTGCCAGCAGGTCGGGGGGGGATGAAAAACTGTTTTTT. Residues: CASRSGGDEKLFF. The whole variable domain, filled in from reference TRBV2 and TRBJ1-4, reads EPEVTQTPSHQVTQMGQEVILRCVPISNHLYFYWYRQILGQKVEFLVSFYNNEISEKSEIFDDQFSVERPDGSNFTLKIRSTKLEDSAMYFCASRSGGDEKLFFGSGTQLSVL.

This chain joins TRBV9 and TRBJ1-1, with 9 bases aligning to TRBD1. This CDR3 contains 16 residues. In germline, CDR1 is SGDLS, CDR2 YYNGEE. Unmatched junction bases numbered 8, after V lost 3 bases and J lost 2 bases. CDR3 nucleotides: TGTGCCAGCAGCGATAGGACAGGGGTGGATAACACTGAAGCTTTCTTT. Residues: CASSDRTGVDNTEAFF.

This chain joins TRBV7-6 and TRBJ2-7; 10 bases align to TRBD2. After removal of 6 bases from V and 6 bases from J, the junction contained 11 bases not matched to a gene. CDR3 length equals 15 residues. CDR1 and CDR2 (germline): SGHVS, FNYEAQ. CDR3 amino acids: CASRTSAGGRREQYF. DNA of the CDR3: TGTGCCAGCAGGACCTCAGCGGGGGGGAGGCGCGAGCAGTACTTC.

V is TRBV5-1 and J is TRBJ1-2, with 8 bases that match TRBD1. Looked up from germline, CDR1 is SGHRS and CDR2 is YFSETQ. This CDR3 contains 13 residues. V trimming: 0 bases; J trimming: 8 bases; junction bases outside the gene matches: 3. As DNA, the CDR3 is TGCGCCAGCAGCTTGGCAGGGGGCGGGGGCTACACCTTC. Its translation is CASSLAGGGGYTF.